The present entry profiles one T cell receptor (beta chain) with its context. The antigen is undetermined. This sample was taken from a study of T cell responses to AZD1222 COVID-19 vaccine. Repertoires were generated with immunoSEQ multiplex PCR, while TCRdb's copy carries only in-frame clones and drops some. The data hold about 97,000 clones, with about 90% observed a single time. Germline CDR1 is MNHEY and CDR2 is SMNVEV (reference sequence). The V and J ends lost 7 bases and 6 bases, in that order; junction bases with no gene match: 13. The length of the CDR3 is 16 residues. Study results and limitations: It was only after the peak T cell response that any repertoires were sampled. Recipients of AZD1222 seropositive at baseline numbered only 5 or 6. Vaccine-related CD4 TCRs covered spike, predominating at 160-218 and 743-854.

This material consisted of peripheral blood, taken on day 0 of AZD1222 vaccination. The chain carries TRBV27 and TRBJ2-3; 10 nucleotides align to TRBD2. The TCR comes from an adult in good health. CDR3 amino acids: CASMRGTSAAPDTQYF. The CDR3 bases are TGTGCCAGCATGCGGGGGACTAGCGCCGCCCCTGATACGCAGTATTTT.